These T cell receptor beta chains were read from a single sample in a study of cytomegalovirus exposure and HLA in healthy donors. Produced via immunoSEQ multiplex PCR; TCRdb's table is partial and in-frame only. The sample comprises 95,000 to 150,000 clones, over 60% of which are singletons, and around 3.5% rests with the top ten. The sample taken for sequencing was PBMCs. All receptors derive from a human donor in good health. Both conserved end residues are part of each CDR3. A D gene is named only where the DNA matches it firmly. The size entry is marked missing in some rows and otherwise reads once, few, many or a size class.

-	TRBV7-8	-	TRBJ2-3	CASSLASLVGTDTQYF	TGTGCCAGCAGCTTAGCTTCCTTGGTCGGTACAGATACGCAGTATTTT
-	TRBV5-1	-	TRBJ2-3	CASSLNGGSTDTQYF	TGCGCCAGCAGCTTGAACGGCGGGAGCACAGATACGCAGTATTTT
once	TRBV5-1	-	TRBJ1-1	CASSVPAGSNTEAFF	TGCGCCAGCAGCGTCCCGGCGGGGTCGAACACTGAAGCTTTCTTT
-	TRBV4-1	TRBD1	TRBJ1-1	CASSQVTGVWTEAFF	TGCGCCAGCAGCCAAGTGACAGGGGTATGGACTGAAGCTTTCTTT
few	TRBV6-1	-	TRBJ1-5	CASSLSYSNQPQHF	TGTGCCAGCAGTTTGAGTTATAGCAATCAGCCCCAGCATTTT
-	TRBV7-2	TRBD1	TRBJ2-2	CASSRTGGTGELFF	TGTGCCAGCAGCCGGACAGGGGGCACCGGGGAGCTGTTTTTT
-	TRBV5-4	TRBD2	TRBJ2-7	CASSLPGLAGTYEQYF	TGTGCCAGCAGCTTACCGGGACTAGCGGGGACCTACGAGCAGTACTTC
-	TRBV5-6	-	TRBJ1-4	CASSLARGRDEKLFF	TGTGCCAGCAGCTTGGCGCGGGGGCGCGATGAAAAACTGTTTTTT
-	TRBV19	-	TRBJ1-5	CASSPVGAGDQPQHF	TGTGCCAGTAGCCCCGTCGGGGCAGGGGATCAGCCCCAGCATTTT
-	TRBV6-1	-	TRBJ2-7	CASSEEPSGRLSEQYF	TGTGCCAGCAGTGAAGAACCCTCGGGTCGCCTGAGTGAGCAGTACTTC
-	TRBV19	-	TRBJ1-3	CASSKGRGSGNTIYF	TGTGCCAGTAGTAAGGGCAGGGGCTCTGGAAACACCATATATTTT
-	TRBV10-1	TRBD2	TRBJ2-1	CASSESWLAGGYNEQFF	TGCGCCAGCAGTGAGTCGTGGCTAGCGGGAGGCTACAATGAGCAGTTCTTC
-	TRBV5-1	TRBD2	TRBJ2-1	CASSRTSEPYNEQFF	TGCGCCAGCAGTCGCACTAGCGAGCCCTACAATGAGCAGTTCTTC
-	TRBV20-1	-	TRBJ2-7	CSAREAHEQYF	TGCAGTGCTAGGGAGGCCCACGAGCAGTACTTC
-	TRBV2	TRBD2	TRBJ2-1	CASSPQTSFTHNEQFF	TGTGCCAGCAGCCCTCAGACTAGCTTCACCCACAATGAGCAGTTCTTC
-	TRBV7-2	TRBD2	TRBJ2-3	CASSSWERLAGHTDTQYF	TGTGCCAGCAGTTCCTGGGAGAGACTAGCGGGCCACACAGATACGCAGTATTTT
-	TRBV19	-	TRBJ2-2	CASSITGYRGGELFF	TGTGCCAGTAGTATAACCGGGTATCGAGGCGGGGAGCTGTTTTTT
few	TRBV6-5	-	TRBJ1-1	CASVGAVRTEAFF	TGTGCCAGTGTTGGGGCCGTACGCACTGAAGCTTTCTTT
-	TRBV9	TRBD2	TRBJ2-1	CASRETSGRAPGEQFF	TGTGCCAGCAGAGAAACTAGCGGGAGGGCCCCTGGTGAGCAGTTCTTC
-	TRBV2	-	TRBJ1-5	CASRLTISNQPQHF	TGTGCCAGCCGACTCACAATAAGCAATCAGCCCCAGCATTTT
-	TRBV7-8	TRBD1	TRBJ2-4	CASSFAPTGGLAKNIRYF	TGTGCCAGCAGCTTTGCGCCGACAGGGGGGTTAGCCAAAAACATTCGGTACTTC
-	TRBV7-6	-	TRBJ2-1	CASSLAPGDSYYNEQFF	TGTGCCAGCAGCTTAGCGCCCGGGGACTCATACTACAATGAGCAGTTCTTC
-	TRBV30	-	TRBJ1-5	CAWSEGGNQPQHF	TGTGCCTGGAGTGAGGGGGGCAATCAGCCCCAGCATTTT
-	TRBV13	-	TRBJ2-1	CASSLEGPGYNEQFF	TGTGCCAGCAGCTTGGAAGGGCCGGGGTACAATGAGCAGTTCTTC
once	TRBV5-6	-	TRBJ1-2	CASSFIPTQRPTSGYTF	TGTGCCAGCAGCTTCATACCCACACAGCGGCCTACGAGTGGCTACACCTTC
-	TRBV4-1	-	TRBJ2-5	CASSQVSSEETQYF	TGCGCCAGCAGCCAAGTCTCATCGGAAGAGACCCAGTACTTC
-	TRBV2	TRBD1	TRBJ2-7	CASRRPGQGAYEQYF	TGTGCCAGCAGACGGCCGGGACAGGGTGCCTACGAGCAGTACTTC
-	TRBV5-6	-	TRBJ1-2	CASGFAVPGHGYTF	TGTGCCAGCGGCTTCGCGGTACCCGGCCATGGCTACACCTTC
-	TRBV7-9	-	TRBJ2-1	CASSFEGAGEQFF	TGTGCCAGCAGCTTCGAGGGAGCGGGCGAGCAGTTCTTC
-	TRBV5-1	-	TRBJ2-2	CASSLTEGTWRGTGELFF	TGCGCCAGCAGCTTGACCGAAGGGACATGGCGGGGGACCGGGGAGCTGTTTTTT
-	TRBV27	-	TRBJ2-2	CASSSGWAGTGELFF	TGTGCCAGCAGTTCTGGGTGGGCTGGAACCGGGGAGCTGTTTTTT
-	TRBV6-1	TRBD1	TRBJ1-5	CASSERKGGTGGVQPQHF	TGTGCCAGCAGTGAAAGGAAGGGGGGGACAGGGGGCGTTCAGCCCCAGCATTTT
-	TRBV28	-	TRBJ2-1	CATDESGWARNEQFF	TGTGCCACGGATGAGTCAGGGTGGGCACGAAATGAGCAGTTCTTC
-	TRBV18	-	TRBJ1-5	CASSPRGVTSNQPQHF	TGTGCCAGCTCACCACGAGGCGTTACTAGCAATCAGCCCCAGCATTTT
-	TRBV19	TRBD2	TRBJ2-1	CASSNLAGDEQFF	TGTGCCAGTAGTAACCTAGCGGGAGATGAGCAGTTCTTC